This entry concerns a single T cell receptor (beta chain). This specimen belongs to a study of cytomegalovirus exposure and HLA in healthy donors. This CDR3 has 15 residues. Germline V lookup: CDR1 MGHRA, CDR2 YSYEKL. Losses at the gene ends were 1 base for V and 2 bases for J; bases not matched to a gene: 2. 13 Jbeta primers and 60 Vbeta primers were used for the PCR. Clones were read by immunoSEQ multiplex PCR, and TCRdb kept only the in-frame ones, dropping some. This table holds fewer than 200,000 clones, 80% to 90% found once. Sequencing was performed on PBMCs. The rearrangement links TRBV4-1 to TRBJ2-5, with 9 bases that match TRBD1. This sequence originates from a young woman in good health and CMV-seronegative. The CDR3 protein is CASSQVGQGQETQYF. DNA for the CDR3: TGCGCCAGCAGCCAAGTGGGACAGGGACAAGAGACCCAGTACTTC.